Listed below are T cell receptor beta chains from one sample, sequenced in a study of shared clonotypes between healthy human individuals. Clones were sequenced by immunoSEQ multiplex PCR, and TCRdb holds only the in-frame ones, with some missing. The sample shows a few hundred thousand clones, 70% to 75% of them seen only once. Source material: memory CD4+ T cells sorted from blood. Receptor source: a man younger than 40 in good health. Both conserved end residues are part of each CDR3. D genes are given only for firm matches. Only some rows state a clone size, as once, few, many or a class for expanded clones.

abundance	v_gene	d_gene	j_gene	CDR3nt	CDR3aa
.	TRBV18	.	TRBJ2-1	TGTGCCAGCTCACGAGGGGGTTACAATGAGCAGTTCTTC	CASSRGGYNEQFF
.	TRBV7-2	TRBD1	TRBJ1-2	TGTGCCAGCAGCCCCCAGGGACAGTTTCTTAACTATGGCTACACCTTC	CASSPQGQFLNYGYTF
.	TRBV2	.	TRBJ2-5	TGTGCCAGCGGGGCGGGAACTGGGGAGACCCAGTACTTC	CASGAGTGETQYF
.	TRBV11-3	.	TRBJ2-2	TGTGCCAGCAGCTCCGGAGGGCCAATCGGGGAGCTGTTTTTT	CASSSGGPIGELFF
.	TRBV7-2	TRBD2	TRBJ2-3	TGTGCCAGCAGCTTAGTTGGCGGGGGAATCACAGATACGCAGTATTTT	CASSLVGGGITDTQYF
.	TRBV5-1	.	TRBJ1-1	TGCGCCAGCAGCTTGGGGGGGAGTATACTTTCTTCCGAAGCTTTCTTT	CASSLGGSILSSEAFF
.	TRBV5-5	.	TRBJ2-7	TGTGCCAGCAGCTCCGCTTTGGGGGAGCAGTACTTC	CASSSALGEQYF
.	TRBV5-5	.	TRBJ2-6	TGTGCCAGCAGCCCCGGTTCTGGGGCCAACGTCCCGACTTTC	CASSPGSGANVPTF
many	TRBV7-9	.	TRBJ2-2	TGTGCCAGCAGCTTAGAGGGGTACACCGGGGAGCTGTTTTTT	CASSLEGYTGELFF
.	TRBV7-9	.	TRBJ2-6	TGTGCCAGCAGCTTCCCCTCTGGGGCCAACGTCCTGACTTTC	CASSFPSGANVLTF
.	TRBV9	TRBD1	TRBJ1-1	TGTGCCAGCAGCATAGGGACAGGGGGTTCAGCTTTCTTT	CASSIGTGGSAFF
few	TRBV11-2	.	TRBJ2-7	TGTGCCAGCAGCTTACCGACAGACTACGAGCAGTACTTC	CASSLPTDYEQYF
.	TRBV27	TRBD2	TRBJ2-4	TGTGCCAGCAGTTTATCGATGACGGGGGGTACAGCCAAAAACATTCAGTACTTC	CASSLSMTGGTAKNIQYF
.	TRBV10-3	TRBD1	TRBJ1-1	TGTGCCATCAGTTACGACAGGGGCCGCACTGAAGCTTTCTTT	CAISYDRGRTEAFF
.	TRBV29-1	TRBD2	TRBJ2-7	TGCAGCGTTGCCCAAACTAGCGGGAGTGAGCAGTACTTC	CSVAQTSGSEQYF
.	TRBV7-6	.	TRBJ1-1	TGTGCCAGCAGCTTAGGCGGGGTGGGGTCTTCTGAAGCTTTCTTT	CASSLGGVGSSEAFF